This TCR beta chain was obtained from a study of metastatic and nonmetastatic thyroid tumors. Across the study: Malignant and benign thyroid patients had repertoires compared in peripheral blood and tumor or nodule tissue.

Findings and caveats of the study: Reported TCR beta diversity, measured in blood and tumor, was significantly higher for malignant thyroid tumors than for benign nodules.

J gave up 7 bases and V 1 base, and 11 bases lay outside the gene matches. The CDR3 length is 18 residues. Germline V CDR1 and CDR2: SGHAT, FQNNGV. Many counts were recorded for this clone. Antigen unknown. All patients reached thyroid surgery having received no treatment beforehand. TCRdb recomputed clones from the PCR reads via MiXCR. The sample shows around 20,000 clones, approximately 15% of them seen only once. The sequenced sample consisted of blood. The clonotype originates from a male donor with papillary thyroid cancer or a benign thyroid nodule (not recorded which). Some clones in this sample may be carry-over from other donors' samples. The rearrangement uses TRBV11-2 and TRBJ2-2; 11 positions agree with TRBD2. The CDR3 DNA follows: TGTGCCAGCAGCTTAGTTGCCGGTCTAGCGGGAGGTAACGGGGAGCTGTTTTTT. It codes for CASSLVAGLAGGNGELFF.